Below, 20 T cell receptor beta chains from the same sample are listed, as sequenced in a study of OX40 agonist ivuxolimab in advanced cancers. Assay used: immunoSEQ multiplex PCR; TCRdb lists only in-frame clones, some missing. The sample has tens of thousands of clones; about 80% are singletons. The material was CD4+ or CD8+ T cells sorted from blood, obtained in a trial of the OX40 agonist ivuxolimab. These receptors originate from an adult with an advanced solid tumor such as melanoma, head and neck, liver or kidney cancer.

This clone was seen once. DNA of the CDR3: TGCAGCGTGTACACTCGGACTAGCGGGAGTTCCTACAATGAGCAGTTCTTC. Translation: CSVYTRTSGSSYNEQFF. V gene TRBV29-1 combines with J gene TRBJ2-1; 13 nucleotides match TRBD2. With 6 bases clipped from V and 1 base from J, the junction kept 9 bases outside the gene matches. The CDR3 loop spans 17 amino acids. Germline CDR1 and CDR2: SQVTM and ANQGSEA.

The chain has TRBV6-1 and TRBJ1-1; D not resolved. CDR1 and CDR2 (germline): MNHNS, SASEGT. CDR3 length: 15 amino acids. Trimming took off 0 bases at V and 0 bases at J, with 8 bases between the two ends. The CDR3, as DNA: TGTGCCAGCAGTGAAGCAGACAATATGAACACTGAAGCTTTCTTT. As protein: CASSEADNMNTEAFF.

The chain uses TRBV11-1 and TRBJ2-4; the D gene is possibly TRBD2 (6 bases). Germline lookup yields CDR1 SGHAT and CDR2 FQDESV (reference sequence). V was pared by 1 base and J by 0 bases, with 10 bases between. The CDR3 sequence is 16 residues long. The CDR3 loop is CASSLVGGLAKNIQYF. In DNA, the CDR3 is TGTGCCAGCAGCTTAGTTGGGGGACTAGCCAAAAACATTCAGTACTTC. Combining the CDR3 with reference TRBV11-1 and TRBJ2-4 gives the whole variable domain EAEVAQSPRYKITEKSQAVAFWCDPISGHATLYWYRQILGQGPELLVQFQDESVVDDSQLPKDRFSAERLKGVDSTLKIQPAELGDSAMYLCASSLVGGLAKNIQYFGAGTRLSVL.

CDR3 sequence reads: CASSYSFVSPNEQFF. In nucleotides, the CDR3 is TGTGCCAGCAGTTACTCGTTCGTGTCCCCCAATGAGCAGTTCTTC. The genes are TRBV6-5 and TRBJ2-1; D gene unclear. Germline V gives CDR1 MNHEY, CDR2 SVGAGI. V shed 0 bases and J shed 6 bases, with 12 bases lying between them. The CDR3 covers 15 residues.

The chain is built from TRBV30 and TRBJ2-2, with TRBD1 matching 7 bases. Per germline, CDR1 GTSNPN and CDR2 SVGIG (reference sequence). The CDR3 runs to 13 residues. The V segment lost 4 bases and the J segment 5 bases; nucleotides outside the gene matches: 4. This chain's CDR3 is CAWNRGGTGELFF. CDR3 sequence (DNA): TGTGCCTGGAACAGGGGTGGAACCGGGGAGCTGTTTTTT.

This sequence joins TRBV5-1 and TRBJ1-1, with D maybe TRBD1 (6 bases). Germline V gene sequence: CDR1 SGHRS, CDR2 YFSETQ. The V gene lost 4 bases and the J gene lost 6 bases, with 10 bases spanning the gap. The CDR3 is 12 amino acids. The CDR3, as DNA: TGCGCCAGCAGCGACGGGACACCTGAAGCTTTCTTT. As protein: CASSDGTPEAFF.

There are a few counts of this clone. The V gene is TRBV28, the J gene TRBJ1-3; D is ambiguous. The CDR3 totals 13 residues. V was cut by 7 bases and J by 1 base, with 8 bases left in between. CDR1 and CDR2 from the germline V gene are MDHEN and SYDVKM. The DNA of the CDR3 is TGTGCCAGCAAACAGACTTCTGGAAACACCATATATTTT. The encoded protein is CASKQTSGNTIYF.

The chain uses TRBV4-3 and TRBJ2-2, with D perhaps matching TRBD2 (5 bases). Germline V gene data show CDR1 as LGHNA and CDR2 as YSLEER. V dropped 4 bases and J dropped 5 bases, with 14 bases sitting between them. CDR3 size: 15 residues. CDR3 residues: CASSRLLAGTGELFF. CDR3 nucleotide sequence: TGCGCCAGCAGCCGACTGCTAGCAGGAACCGGGGAGCTGTTTTTT.

The gene calls are TRBV10-1 and TRBJ2-3, with D hard to call. Germline V gene lookup returns CDR1 WNHNN and CDR2 SYGVQD (reference sequence). V was trimmed by 3 bases and J by 2 bases, leaving 3 bases between them. This CDR3 is built from 12 residues. The CDR3 DNA reads as TGCGCCAGCAGTGATATCACAGATACGCAGTATTTT. It codes for CASSDITDTQYF.

This chain joins TRBV14 and TRBJ2-3; D gene uncertain. The CDR3 length is 17 residues. Germline V gene lookup returns CDR1 SGHDN and CDR2 FVKESK. Between the trimmed V and J ends, which lost 0 bases and 2 bases, there was a span of 15 bases. The CDR3 region is CASSQDWVRSPTDTQYF. DNA of the CDR3: TGTGCCAGCAGCCAAGATTGGGTCCGGAGCCCCACAGATACGCAGTATTTT. Looking up the rest from reference TRBV14 and TRBJ2-3 gives the full variable domain: EAGVTQFPSHSVIEKGQTVTLRCDPISGHDNLYWYRRVMGKEIKFLLHFVKESKQDESGMPNNRFLAERTGGTYSTLKVQPAELEDSGVYFCASSQDWVRSPTDTQYFGPGTRLTVL.

The chain links TRBV2 to TRBJ2-3, with 9 positions matching TRBD2. Trimming cost V 6 bases and J 6 bases; bases outside gene matches: 10. Per germline, CDR1 SNHLY and CDR2 FYNNEI. This CDR3 is built from 15 residues. The CDR3 here is CASRGSGAGGDTQYF. As DNA, the CDR3 is TGTGCCAGCAGGGGCTCGGGTGCGGGAGGGGATACGCAGTATTTT. The whole variable domain, remainder taken from reference TRBV2 and TRBJ2-3, is EPEVTQTPSHQVTQMGQEVILRCVPISNHLYFYWYRQILGQKVEFLVSFYNNEISEKSEIFDDQFSVERPDGSNFTLKIRSTKLEDSAMYFCASRGSGAGGDTQYFGPGTRLTVL.

V and J are TRBV4-1 and TRBJ2-2; tentative D call: TRBD1 (5 bases). The V end lost 0 bases, the J end lost 6 bases, and 11 bases lay between the germline ends. The CDR3 has 15 amino acids. Germline V lookup: CDR1 MGHRA, CDR2 YSYEKL. The CDR3 protein is CASSQDPGIPGELFF. The DNA of the CDR3 is TGCGCCAGCAGCCAAGACCCAGGGATCCCCGGGGAGCTGTTTTTT.

This sequence joins TRBV9 and TRBJ1-3, with D hard to call. The V and J ends lost 3 bases and 0 bases respectively, with 7 bases between them. The CDR3 loop spans 14 amino acids. Per germline, CDR1 SGDLS and CDR2 YYNGEE. The CDR3 DNA reads as TGTGCCAGCAGCGATTTGTACTCTGGAAACACCATATATTTT. Translated: CASSDLYSGNTIYF.

V gene TRBV14 combines with J gene TRBJ1-5; TRBD1 might be the D (6 bases). Trimming took off 3 bases at V and 1 base at J, with 13 bases between the two ends. This CDR3 spans 16 amino acids. The germline V gene encodes CDR1 SGHDN and CDR2 FVKESK. CDR3 bases: TGTGCCAGCAGCCAGGGACACAGGTACAGCAATCAGCCCCAGCATTTT. Translated: CASSQGHRYSNQPQHF.

This clone has just a few counts. J is TRBJ1-5 and V is TRBV19; D is unresolved. The germline gives CDR1 LNHDA, CDR2 SQIVND (reference sequence). The CDR3 contains 14 residues. V was pared by 2 bases and J by 5 bases, with 10 bases between. The CDR3, as DNA: TGTGCCAGTAGTATAACGGGGTTCGATCAGCCCCAGCATTTT. Translation gives CASSITGFDQPQHF.

V gene TRBV28 combines with J gene TRBJ2-3, with 8 bases identical to TRBD1. Looked up from germline, CDR1 is MDHEN and CDR2 is SYDVKM. The CDR3 has 16 amino acids. Losses at the gene ends were 8 bases for V and 2 bases for J; bases not matched to a gene: 12. This chain's CDR3 is CASPRTGTDYTDTQYF. The CDR3 nucleotides read TGTGCCAGCCCTCGGACAGGGACCGATTACACAGATACGCAGTATTTT.

The table lists this clone with a count of one. The chain is built from TRBV19 and TRBJ1-5; D is ambiguous. CDR3 length equals 13 residues. Germline V gene data show CDR1 as LNHDA and CDR2 as SQIVND (reference sequence). Trimming cost V 8 bases and J 4 bases, with 12 bases left between them. The CDR3 is CASRPWDNQPQHF. CDR3 sequence (DNA): TGTGCCAGTCGTCCTTGGGATAATCAGCCCCAGCATTTT.

The rearrangement joins TRBV30 to TRBJ1-5; the D gene is possibly TRBD1 (5 bases). Trimming cost V 3 bases and J 3 bases, with 15 bases left between them. The CDR3 has 15 amino acids. Looked up from germline, CDR1 is GTSNPN and CDR2 is SVGIG (reference sequence). The CDR3 region has the DNA TGTGCCTGGAGACCGGGACCAGGGATCAATCAGCCCCAGCATTTT. It encodes CAWRPGPGINQPQHF. The whole variable domain, remainder taken from reference TRBV30 and TRBJ1-5, is SQTIHQWPATLVQPVGSPLSLECTVEGTSNPNLYWYRQAAGRGLQLLFYSVGIGQISSEVPQNLSASRPQDRQFILSSKKLLLSDSGFYLCAWRPGPGINQPQHFGDGTRLSIL.

This clone was observed once. The chain joins TRBV20-1 to TRBJ1-2; D remains ambiguous. The CDR3 has 11 residues. V lost 0 bases and J 5 bases, leaving 4 bases between the germline ends. The germline gives CDR1 DFQATT, CDR2 SNEGSKA (reference sequence). CDR3: CSARDPYGYTF. CDR3 bases: TGCAGTGCTAGAGACCCGTATGGCTACACCTTC.

This chain links TRBV5-1 with TRBJ2-1; D uncertain. With 3 bases removed from V and 1 base from J, the gap between germline ends came to 14 bases. Germline CDR1 is SGHRS and CDR2 is YFSETQ. The CDR3 runs to 16 residues. CDR3 nucleotide sequence: TGCGCCAGCAGCTCTGGTAGGGATAGGTCCTACAATGAGCAGTTCTTC. As protein: CASSSGRDRSYNEQFF.